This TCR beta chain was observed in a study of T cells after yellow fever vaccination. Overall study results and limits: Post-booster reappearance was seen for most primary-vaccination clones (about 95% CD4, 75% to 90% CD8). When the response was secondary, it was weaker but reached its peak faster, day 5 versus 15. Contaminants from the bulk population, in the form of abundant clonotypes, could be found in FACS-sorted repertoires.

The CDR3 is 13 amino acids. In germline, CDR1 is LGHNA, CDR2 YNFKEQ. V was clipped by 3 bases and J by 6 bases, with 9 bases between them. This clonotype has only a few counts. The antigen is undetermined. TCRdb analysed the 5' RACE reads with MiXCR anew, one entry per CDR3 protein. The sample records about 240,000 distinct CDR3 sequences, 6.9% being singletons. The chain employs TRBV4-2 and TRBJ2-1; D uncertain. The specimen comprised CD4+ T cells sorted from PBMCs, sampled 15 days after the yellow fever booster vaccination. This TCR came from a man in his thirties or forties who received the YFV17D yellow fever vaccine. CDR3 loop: CASSQKKVNEQFF. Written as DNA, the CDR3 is TGTGCCAGCAGCCAGAAGAAGGTCAATGAGCAGTTCTTC.